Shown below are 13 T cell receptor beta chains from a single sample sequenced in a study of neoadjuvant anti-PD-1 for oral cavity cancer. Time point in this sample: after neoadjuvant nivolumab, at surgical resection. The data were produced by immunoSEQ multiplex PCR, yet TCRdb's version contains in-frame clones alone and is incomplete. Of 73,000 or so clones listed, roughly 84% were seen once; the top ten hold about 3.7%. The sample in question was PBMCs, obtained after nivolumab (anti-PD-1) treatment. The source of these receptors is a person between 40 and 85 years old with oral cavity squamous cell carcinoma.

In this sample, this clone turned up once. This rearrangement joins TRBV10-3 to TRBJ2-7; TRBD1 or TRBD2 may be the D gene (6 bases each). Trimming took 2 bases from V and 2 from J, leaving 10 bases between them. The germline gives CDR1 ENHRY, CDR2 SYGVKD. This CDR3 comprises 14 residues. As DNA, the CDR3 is TGTGCCATCAGTGAGGGGGGGCAGGCCTACGAGCAGTACTTC. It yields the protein CAISEGGQAYEQYF.

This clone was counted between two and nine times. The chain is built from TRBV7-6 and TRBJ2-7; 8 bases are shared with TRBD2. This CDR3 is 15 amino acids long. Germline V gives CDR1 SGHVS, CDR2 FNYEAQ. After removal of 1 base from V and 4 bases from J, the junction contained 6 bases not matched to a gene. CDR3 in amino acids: CASSLDSGLVYEQYF. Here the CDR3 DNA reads TGTGCCAGCAGCTTAGATTCGGGACTAGTGTACGAGCAGTACTTC.

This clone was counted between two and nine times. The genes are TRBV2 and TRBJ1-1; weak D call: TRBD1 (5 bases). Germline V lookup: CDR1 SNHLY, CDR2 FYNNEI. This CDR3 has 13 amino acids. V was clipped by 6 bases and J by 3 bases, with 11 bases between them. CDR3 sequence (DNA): TGTGCCAGCAGGCAGGGTCTATACACTGAAGCTTTCTTT. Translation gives CASRQGLYTEAFF.

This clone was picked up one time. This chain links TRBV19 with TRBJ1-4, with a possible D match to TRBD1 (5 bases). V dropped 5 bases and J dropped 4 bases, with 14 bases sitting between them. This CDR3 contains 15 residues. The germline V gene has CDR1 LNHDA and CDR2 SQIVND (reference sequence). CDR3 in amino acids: CASSSPRGNNEKLFF. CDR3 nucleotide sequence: TGTGCCAGTAGTTCCCCCCGGGGGAATAATGAAAAACTGTTTTTT.

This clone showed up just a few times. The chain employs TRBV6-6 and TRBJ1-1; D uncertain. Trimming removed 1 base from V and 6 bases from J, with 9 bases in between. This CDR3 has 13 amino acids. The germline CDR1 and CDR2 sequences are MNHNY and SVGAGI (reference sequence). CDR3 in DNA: TGTGCCAGCAGTTACTTAGGGTCTTCTGAAGCTTTCTTT. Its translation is CASSYLGSSEAFF.

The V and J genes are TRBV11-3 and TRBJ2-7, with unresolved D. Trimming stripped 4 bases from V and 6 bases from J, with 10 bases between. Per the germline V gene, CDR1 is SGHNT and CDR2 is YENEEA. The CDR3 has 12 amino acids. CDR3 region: CASSYLNGEQYF. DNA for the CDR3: TGTGCCAGCAGCTATCTTAATGGCGAGCAGTACTTC. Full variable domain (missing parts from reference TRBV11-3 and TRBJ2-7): EAGVVQSPRYKIIEKKQPVAFWCNPISGHNTLYWYLQNLGQGPELLIRYENEEAVDDSQLPKDRFSAERLKGVDSTLKIQPAELGDSAVYLCASSYLNGEQYFGPGTRLTVT.

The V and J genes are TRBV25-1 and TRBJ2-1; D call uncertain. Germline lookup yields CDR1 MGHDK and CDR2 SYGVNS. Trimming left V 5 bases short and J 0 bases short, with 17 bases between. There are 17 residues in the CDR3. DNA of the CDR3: TGTGCCAGCAGTTCGCCCCCAGGTTCCAGCTCCTACAATGAGCAGTTCTTC. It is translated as CASSSPPGSSSYNEQFF.

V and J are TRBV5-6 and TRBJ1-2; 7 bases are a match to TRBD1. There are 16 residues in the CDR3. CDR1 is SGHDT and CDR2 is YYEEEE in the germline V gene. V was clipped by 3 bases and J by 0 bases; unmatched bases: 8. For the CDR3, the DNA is TGTGCCAGCAGCTCCCCAGGGGGTGTCGCTAACTATGGCTACACCTTC. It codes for CASSSPGGVANYGYTF.

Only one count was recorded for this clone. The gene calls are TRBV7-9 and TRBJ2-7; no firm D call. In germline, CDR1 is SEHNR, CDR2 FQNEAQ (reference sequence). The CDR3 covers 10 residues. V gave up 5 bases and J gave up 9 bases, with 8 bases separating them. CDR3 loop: CASSPLGQYF. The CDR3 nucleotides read TGTGCCAGCAGCCCGCTCGGGCAGTACTTC.

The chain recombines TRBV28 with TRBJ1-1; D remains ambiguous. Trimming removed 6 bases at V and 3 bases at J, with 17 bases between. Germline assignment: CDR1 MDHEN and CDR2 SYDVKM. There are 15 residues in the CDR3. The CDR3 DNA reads TGTGCCAGCAGGCAGTCGATAGGGTTGGACACTGAAGCTTTCTTT. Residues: CASRQSIGLDTEAFF.

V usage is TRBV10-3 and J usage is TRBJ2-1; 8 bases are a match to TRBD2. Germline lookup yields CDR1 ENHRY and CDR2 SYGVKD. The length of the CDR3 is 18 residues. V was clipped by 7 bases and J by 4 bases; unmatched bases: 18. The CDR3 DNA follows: TGTGCCATCACGCGGGAAGAGGCGGCTAGCGGGCCTTACAATGAGCAGTTCTTC. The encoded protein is CAITREEAASGPYNEQFF.

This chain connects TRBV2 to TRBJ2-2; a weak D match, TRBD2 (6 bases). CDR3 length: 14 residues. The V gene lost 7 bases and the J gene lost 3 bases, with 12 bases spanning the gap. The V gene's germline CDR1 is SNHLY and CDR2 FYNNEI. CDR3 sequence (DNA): TGTGCCAGCACCGAGACTAGTCACACCGGGGAGCTGTTTTTT. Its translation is CASTETSHTGELFF.

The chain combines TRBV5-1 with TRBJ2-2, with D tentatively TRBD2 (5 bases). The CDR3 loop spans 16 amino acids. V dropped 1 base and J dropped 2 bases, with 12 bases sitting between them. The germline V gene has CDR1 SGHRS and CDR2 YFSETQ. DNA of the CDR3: TGCGCCAGCAGCTTGACGCCGGGAAGCAACACCGGGGAGCTGTTTTTT. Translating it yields CASSLTPGSNTGELFF.